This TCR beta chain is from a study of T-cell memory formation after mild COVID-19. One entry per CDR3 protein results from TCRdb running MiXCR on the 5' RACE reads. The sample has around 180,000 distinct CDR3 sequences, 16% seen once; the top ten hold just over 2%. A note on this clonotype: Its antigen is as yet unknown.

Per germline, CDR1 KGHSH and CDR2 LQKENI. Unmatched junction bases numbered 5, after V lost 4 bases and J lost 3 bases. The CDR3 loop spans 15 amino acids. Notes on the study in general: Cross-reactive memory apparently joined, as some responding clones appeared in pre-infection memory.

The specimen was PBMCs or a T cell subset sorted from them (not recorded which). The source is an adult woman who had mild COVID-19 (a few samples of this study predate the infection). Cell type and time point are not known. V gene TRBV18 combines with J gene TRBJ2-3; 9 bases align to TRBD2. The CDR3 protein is CASSRSAGGTDTQYF. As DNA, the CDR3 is TGTGCCAGCTCACGGTCCGCGGGGGGGACAGATACGCAGTATTTT.